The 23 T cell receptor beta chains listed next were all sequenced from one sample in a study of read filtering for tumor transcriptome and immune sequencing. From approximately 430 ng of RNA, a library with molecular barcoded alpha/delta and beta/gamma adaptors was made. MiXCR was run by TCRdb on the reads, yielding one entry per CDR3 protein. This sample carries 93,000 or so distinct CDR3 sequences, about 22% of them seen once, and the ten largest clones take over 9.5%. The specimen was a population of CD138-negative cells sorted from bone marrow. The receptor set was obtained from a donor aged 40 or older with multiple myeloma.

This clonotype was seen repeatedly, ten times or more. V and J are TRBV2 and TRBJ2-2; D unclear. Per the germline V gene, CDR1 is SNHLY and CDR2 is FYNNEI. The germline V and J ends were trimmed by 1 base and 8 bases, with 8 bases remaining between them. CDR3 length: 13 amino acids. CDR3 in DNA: TGTGCCAGCAGTGAAGTGGCGATGGGGGAGCTGTTTTTT. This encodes CASSEVAMGELFF.

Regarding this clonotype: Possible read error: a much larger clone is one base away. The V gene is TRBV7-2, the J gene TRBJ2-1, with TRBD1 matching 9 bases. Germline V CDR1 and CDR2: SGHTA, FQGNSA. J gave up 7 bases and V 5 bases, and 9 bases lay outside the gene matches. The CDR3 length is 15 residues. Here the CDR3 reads CASSITGGDRNEQFF. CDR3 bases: TGTGCCAGCAGCATAACAGGGGGCGATAGGAATGAGCAGTTCTTC.

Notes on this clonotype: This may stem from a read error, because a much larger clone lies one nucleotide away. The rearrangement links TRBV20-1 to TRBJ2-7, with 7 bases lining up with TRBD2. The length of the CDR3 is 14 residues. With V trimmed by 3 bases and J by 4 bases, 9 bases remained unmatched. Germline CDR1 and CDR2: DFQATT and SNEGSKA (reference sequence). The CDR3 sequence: CSASVGGVGYEQYF. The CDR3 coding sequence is TGCAGTGCTAGTGTTGGGGGGGTTGGTTACGAGCAGTACTTC.

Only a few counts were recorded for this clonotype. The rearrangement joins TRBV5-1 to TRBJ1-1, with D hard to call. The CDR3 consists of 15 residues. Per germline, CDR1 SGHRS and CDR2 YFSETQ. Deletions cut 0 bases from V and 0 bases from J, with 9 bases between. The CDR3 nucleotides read TGCGCCAGCAGCTTGGGGCCGGGGATGAACACTGAAGCTTTCTTT. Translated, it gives CASSLGPGMNTEAFF.

The CDR3 nucleotides are TGTGCCAGCAGTTTAACCGGGTCTCGGACTGAAGCTTTCTTT. It encodes CASSLTGSRTEAFF. This sequence joins TRBV28 and TRBJ1-1; D gene uncertain. The CDR3 length is 14 residues. Germline CDR1 and CDR2: MDHEN and SYDVKM. Trimming removed 2 bases at V and 5 bases at J, with 12 bases between.

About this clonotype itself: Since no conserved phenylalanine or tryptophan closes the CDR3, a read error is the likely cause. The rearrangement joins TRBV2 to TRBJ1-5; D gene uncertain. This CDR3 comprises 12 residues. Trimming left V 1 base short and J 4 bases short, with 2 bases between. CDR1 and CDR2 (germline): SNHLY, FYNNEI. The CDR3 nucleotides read TGTGCCAGCAGTGAAGGGAATCAGCCCCAGCATCTT. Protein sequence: CASSEGNQPQHL.

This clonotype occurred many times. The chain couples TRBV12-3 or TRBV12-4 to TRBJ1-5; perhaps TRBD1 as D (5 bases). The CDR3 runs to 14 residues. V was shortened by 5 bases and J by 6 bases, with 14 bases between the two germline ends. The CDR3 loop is CASSTLGRVQPQHF. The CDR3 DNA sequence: TGTGCCAGCAGTACATTAGGCAGGGTTCAGCCCCAGCATTTT.

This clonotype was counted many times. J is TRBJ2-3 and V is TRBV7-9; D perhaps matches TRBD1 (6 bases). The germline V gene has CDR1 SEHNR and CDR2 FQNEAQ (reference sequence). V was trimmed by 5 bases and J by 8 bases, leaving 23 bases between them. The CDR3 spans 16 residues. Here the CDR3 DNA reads TGTGCCAGCAGCCCGCCCTGGAGTAGGGGGAGAGGTACGCAGTATTTT. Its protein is CASSPPWSRGRGTQYF.

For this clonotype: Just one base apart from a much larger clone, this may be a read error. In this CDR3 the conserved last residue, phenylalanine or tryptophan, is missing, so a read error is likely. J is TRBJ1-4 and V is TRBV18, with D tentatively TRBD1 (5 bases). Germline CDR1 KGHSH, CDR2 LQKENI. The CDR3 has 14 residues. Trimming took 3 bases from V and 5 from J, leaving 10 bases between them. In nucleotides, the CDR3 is TGTGCCAGCTCACCGGCCGACAGAAATGAAAAACTGTTTTCT. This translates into CASSPADRNEKLFS.

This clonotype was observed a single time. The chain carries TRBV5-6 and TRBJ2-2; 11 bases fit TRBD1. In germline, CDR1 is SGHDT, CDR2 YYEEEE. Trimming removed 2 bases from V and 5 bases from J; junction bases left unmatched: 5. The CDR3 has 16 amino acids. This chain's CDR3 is CASSFGTGGWTGELFF. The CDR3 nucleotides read TGTGCCAGCAGCTTCGGGACAGGGGGATGGACCGGGGAGCTGTTTTTT.

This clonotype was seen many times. CDR3: CASSYEAGVGEQFF. In nucleotides, the CDR3 is TGTGCCAGCAGTTACGAGGCGGGGGTTGGTGAGCAGTTCTTC. This chain links TRBV12-3 or TRBV12-4 with TRBJ2-1, with TRBD2 matching 7 bases. V lost 4 bases, J lost 9 bases, and 9 bases stayed unmatched. The length of the CDR3 is 14 residues.

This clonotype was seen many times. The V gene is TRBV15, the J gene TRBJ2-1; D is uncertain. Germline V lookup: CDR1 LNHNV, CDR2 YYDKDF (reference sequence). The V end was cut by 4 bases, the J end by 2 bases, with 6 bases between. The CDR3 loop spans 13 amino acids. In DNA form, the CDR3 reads TGTGCCACCAGCAAGGCCACCTACAATGAGCAGTTCTTC. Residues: CATSKATYNEQFF.

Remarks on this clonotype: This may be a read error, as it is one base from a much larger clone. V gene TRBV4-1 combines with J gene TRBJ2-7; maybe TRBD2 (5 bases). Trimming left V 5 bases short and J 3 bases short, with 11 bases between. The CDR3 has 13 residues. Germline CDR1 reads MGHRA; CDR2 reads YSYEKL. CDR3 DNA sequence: TGCGCCAGCAGCATCGGACTGAACTACGAGCAGTACTTC. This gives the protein CASSIGLNYEQYF.

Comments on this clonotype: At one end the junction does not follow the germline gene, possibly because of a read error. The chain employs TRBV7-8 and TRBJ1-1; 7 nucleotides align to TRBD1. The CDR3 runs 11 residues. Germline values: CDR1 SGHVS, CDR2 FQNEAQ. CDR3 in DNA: TGTGCCAGCAGCTTAGGACAGGGTGCTCTCTTT. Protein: CASSLGQGALF.

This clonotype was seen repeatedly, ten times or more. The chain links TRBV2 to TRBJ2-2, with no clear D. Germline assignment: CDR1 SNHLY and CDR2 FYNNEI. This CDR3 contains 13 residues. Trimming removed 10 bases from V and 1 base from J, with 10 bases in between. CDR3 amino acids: CATFSVNTGELFF. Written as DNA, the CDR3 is TGTGCCACCTTCTCTGTGAACACCGGGGAGCTGTTTTTT.

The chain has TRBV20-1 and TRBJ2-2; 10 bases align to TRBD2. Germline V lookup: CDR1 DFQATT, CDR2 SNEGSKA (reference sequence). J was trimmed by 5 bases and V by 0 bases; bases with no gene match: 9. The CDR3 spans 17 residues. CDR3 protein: CSARDRQRGGATGELFF. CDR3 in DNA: TGCAGTGCTAGAGATCGACAGCGGGGGGGAGCGACCGGGGAGCTGTTTTTT.

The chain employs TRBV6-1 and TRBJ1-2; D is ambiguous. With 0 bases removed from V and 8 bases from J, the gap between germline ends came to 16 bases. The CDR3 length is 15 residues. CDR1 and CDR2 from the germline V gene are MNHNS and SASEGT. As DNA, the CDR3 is TGTGCCAGCAGTGAAGCGGCAGCTCCAGCATACGGCTACACCTTC. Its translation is CASSEAAAPAYGYTF.

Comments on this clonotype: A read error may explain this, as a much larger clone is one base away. Here the CDR3 reads CASSFRGDTEALF. The CDR3 DNA follows: TGTGCCAGCAGTTTCAGGGGTGACACTGAAGCTCTCTTT. This chain connects TRBV28 to TRBJ1-1, with D possibly TRBD1 on 6 matching bases. The CDR3 covers 13 residues. Germline V gene lookup returns CDR1 MDHEN and CDR2 SYDVKM.

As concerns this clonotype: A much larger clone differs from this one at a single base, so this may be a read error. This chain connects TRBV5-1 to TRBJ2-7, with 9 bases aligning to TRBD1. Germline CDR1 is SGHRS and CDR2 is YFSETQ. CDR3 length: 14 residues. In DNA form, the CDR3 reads TGCGCCGGCAGCTTTGGGACAGGGTGGTCCGAGCAGTACTTC. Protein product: CAGSFGTGWSEQYF.

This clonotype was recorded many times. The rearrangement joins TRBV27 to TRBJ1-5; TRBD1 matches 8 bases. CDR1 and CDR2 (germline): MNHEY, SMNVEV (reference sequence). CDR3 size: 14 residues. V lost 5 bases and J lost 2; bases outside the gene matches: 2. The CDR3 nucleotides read TGTGCCAGCAGTCCGGACAGGGGCAATCAGCCCCAGCATTTT. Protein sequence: CASSPDRGNQPQHF.

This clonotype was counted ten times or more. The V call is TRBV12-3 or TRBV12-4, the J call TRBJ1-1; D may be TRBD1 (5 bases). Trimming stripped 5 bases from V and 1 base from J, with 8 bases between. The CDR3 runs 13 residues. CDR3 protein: CASSPGGNTEAFF. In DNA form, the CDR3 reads TGTGCCAGCAGTCCCGGGGGGAACACTGAAGCTTTCTTT.

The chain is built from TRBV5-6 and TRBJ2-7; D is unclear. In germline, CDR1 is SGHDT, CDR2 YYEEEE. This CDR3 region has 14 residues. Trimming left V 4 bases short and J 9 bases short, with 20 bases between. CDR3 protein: CASSPGSLLDGQYF. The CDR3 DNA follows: TGTGCCAGCAGCCCCGGGTCCCTCCTCGACGGGCAGTACTTC.

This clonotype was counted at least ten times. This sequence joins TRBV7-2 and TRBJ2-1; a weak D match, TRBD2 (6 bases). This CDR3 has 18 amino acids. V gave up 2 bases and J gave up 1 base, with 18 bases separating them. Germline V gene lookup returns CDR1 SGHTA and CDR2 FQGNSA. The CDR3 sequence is CASSLNSAGRRSYNEQFF. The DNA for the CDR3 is TGTGCCAGCAGCTTAAATTCGGCAGGGAGGCGTTCCTACAATGAGCAGTTCTTC.